The 12 T cell receptor beta chains reported below all come from one sample, sequenced in a study of blood T cells in healthy people across ages. The authors ran a second PCR of about 7 to 12 cycles using a sample-barcoded 5' primer and a J-beta primer mix. Via MiXCR, TCRdb re-called the 5' RACE reads, giving one row per CDR3 protein. The sample comprises some 930,000 distinct CDR3 sequences, 25% to 30% of which are singletons, and about 9.4% rests with the top ten. These records were also assigned to another study, of T cells of mothers and their children.

The sample was blood. The receptors here all came from a middle-aged woman in good health.

This clonotype has ten or more counts. V is TRBV12-3 or TRBV12-4 and J is TRBJ2-5, with D perhaps TRBD1 (5 bases). Trimming removed 4 bases from V and 4 bases from J, with 10 bases in between. The CDR3 runs 13 residues. CDR3 residues: CASSSDTSETQYF. The CDR3 DNA reads as TGTGCCAGCAGTTCGGACACCTCAGAGACCCAGTACTTC.

There are a few counts of this clonotype. The V gene is TRBV11-2, the J gene TRBJ2-1, with 11 bases matching TRBD2. The CDR3 totals 21 residues. Germline trimming cut 5 bases from V and 2 bases from J; bases unmatched to any gene: 20. Germline V gene data show CDR1 as SGHAT and CDR2 as FQNNGV. CDR3: CASSPTGGPSGRPAAYNEQFF. The CDR3 DNA sequence: TGTGCCAGCAGCCCCACCGGGGGTCCTAGCGGGAGGCCCGCCGCCTACAATGAGCAGTTCTTC.

This clonotype was counted between two and nine times. The V and J genes are TRBV29-1 and TRBJ2-3; TRBD1 agrees at 8 bases. Germline loops: CDR1 SQVTM, CDR2 ANQGSEA. CDR3 length equals 16 residues. Germline trimming cut 7 bases from V and 2 bases from J; bases unmatched to any gene: 14. DNA for the CDR3: TGCAGCGCCGGCGGACAGGGCCGAGGGTTCACAGATACGCAGTATTTT. Translating it yields CSAGGQGRGFTDTQYF.

This clonotype was seen more than once but under ten times. V and J are TRBV9 and TRBJ1-2; a weak D match, TRBD1 (6 bases). Germline CDR1 SGDLS, CDR2 YYNGEE. The CDR3 is 14 amino acids. Trimming took 5 bases from V and 3 from J, leaving 14 bases between them. CDR3 DNA sequence: TGTGCCAGCAGGAAGGAGGGGGTCGACTATGGCTACACCTTC. Translation gives CASRKEGVDYGYTF.

The gene calls are TRBV30 and TRBJ2-7, with D possibly being TRBD1 (5 bases). V was trimmed by 0 bases and J by 10 bases, leaving 16 bases between them. CDR1 is GTSNPN, CDR2 SVGIG, per germline (reference sequence). This CDR3 is built from 13 residues. The CDR3 nucleotides read TGTGCCTGGAGTGTGGACAAATGGTTGGAACAGTACTTC. It encodes CAWSVDKWLEQYF.

The chain uses TRBV20-1 and TRBJ2-7; the match to TRBD2 covers 15 bases. Per germline, CDR1 DFQATT and CDR2 SNEGSKA (reference sequence). V lost 6 bases and J lost 6; bases outside the gene matches: 6. There are 14 residues in the CDR3. The CDR3 nucleotides are TGCAGTGCAACCGGGACTAGCGGGGGGCCCGAGCAGTACTTC. This translates into CSATGTSGGPEQYF.

Comments on this clonotype: Being one base from a much bigger clone, this may be a read error. Since no conserved phenylalanine or tryptophan closes the CDR3, a read error is the likely cause. This chain uses TRBV12-3 or TRBV12-4 with TRBJ1-2; 8 bases agree with TRBD1. The CDR3 totals 13 residues. The V and J ends lost 6 bases and 6 bases, in that order; junction bases with no gene match: 6. Here the CDR3 DNA reads TGTGCCAGCAGGAGCAGGGGGCTGGATGGCTACACCGTC. This translates into CASRSRGLDGYTV.

The CDR3 DNA follows: TGTGCCAGCAACCCCCCGTACCAGGGCACTGAAGCTTTCTTT. The encoded protein is CASNPPYQGTEAFF. The V gene is TRBV12-3 or TRBV12-4, the J gene TRBJ1-1, with D perhaps matching TRBD1 (5 bases). The CDR3 runs 14 residues. V lost 7 bases and J 4 bases, leaving 16 bases between the germline ends.

Many counts were recorded for this clonotype. The rearrangement links TRBV7-9 to TRBJ2-5; D gene ambiguous. CDR1 and CDR2 from the germline V gene are SEHNR and FQNEAQ (reference sequence). This CDR3 is 13 amino acids long. V lost 3 bases to trimming and J lost 4 bases, with 9 bases between them. The CDR3, as DNA: TGTGCCAGCAGCTTTTCTAACCCAGAGACCCAGTACTTC. It specifies CASSFSNPETQYF. Filled out from reference TRBV7-9 and TRBJ2-5, the complete variable domain reads DTGVSQNPRHKITKRGQNVTFRCDPISEHNRLYWYRQTLGQGPEFLTYFQNEAQLEKSRLLSDRFSAERPKGSFSTLEIQRTEQGDSAMYLCASSFSNPETQYFGPGTRLLVL.

This clonotype was seen only a few times. V and J are TRBV12-3 or TRBV12-4 and TRBJ1-2; maybe TRBD1 (6 bases). V lost 4 bases and J lost 8, with 11 bases in between. The CDR3 length is 12 residues. The CDR3 sequence: CASSSGVAGYTF. DNA for the CDR3: TGTGCCAGCAGTTCAGGGGTAGCGGGCTACACCTTC.

This chain joins TRBV7-2 and TRBJ2-3; D gene ambiguous. Trimming stripped 1 base from V and 5 bases from J, with 10 bases between. From germline, CDR1 is SGHTA and CDR2 FQGNSA. This CDR3 is 14 amino acids long. This CDR3 reads CASSLVPPLDTQYF. The CDR3 DNA follows: TGTGCCAGCAGCTTAGTCCCCCCCCTAGATACGCAGTATTTT.

This chain joins TRBV4-1 and TRBJ2-5; TRBD2 matches at 14 bases. The V segment lost 4 bases and the J segment 5 bases; nucleotides outside the gene matches: 12. Germline V gene lookup returns CDR1 MGHRA and CDR2 YSYEKL. This CDR3 is built from 18 residues. Written as DNA, the CDR3 is TGCGCCAGCAGCCGCGGGACTAGCGGGGGCGCCAAGGGTGAGACCCAGTACTTC. Translated, it gives CASSRGTSGGAKGETQYF.